The present T cell receptor beta chain was sequenced within a study of T cell repertoires in cytomegalovirus infection. Whole-study findings and limits: The study found HLA-C-restricted CMV-specific TCR beta clonotypes dominating the ex vivo response.

TCRdb reanalysed the reads using MiXCR and keeps one entry per CDR3 protein. The top ten clones hold around 4.1% of a sample with around 320,000 distinct CDR3 sequences, around a tenth of them seen once. This clonotype has more than one count but fewer than ten. What it recognizes is unknown. The length of the CDR3 is 13 residues. Trimming took off 6 bases at V and 0 bases at J, with 9 bases between the two ends. Germline-derived CDR1 and CDR2 are SGHVS and FNYEAQ. The chain couples TRBV7-6 to TRBJ2-7, with no clear D. This clonotype was sampled from a human donor in good health (CMV status not recorded). Some clones in this sample may be carry-over from other donors' samples. Sequencing used PBMCs. The CDR3 bases are TGTGCCAGCAGTGAGGACGGCTCCTACGAGCAGTACTTC. This codes for CASSEDGSYEQYF.